The 28 T cell receptor beta chains reported below all come from one sample, sequenced in a study of cytomegalovirus exposure and HLA in healthy donors (dated by TCRdb to about 2017). The method was the immunoSEQ multiplex PCR assay. The multiplex PCR relied on a mix of 60 forward primers for TCR Vbeta segments and 13 reverse primers for TCR Jbeta segments. TCRdb provides this immuneACCESS table in a form limited to in-frame rearrangements. Some clones are lacking; in checked studies, under half of them reflect an unresolved V gene, and why the rest are absent is not known. This sample gives about 120,000 clones in total; 77% of them show up just once. The top ten hold roughly 5.8% of the sample. Input material: PBMCs. The receptors derive from a man younger than 35 in good health and CMV-seropositive.

This clone has more than one count but fewer than ten. This rearrangement joins TRBV28 to TRBJ1-2; 7 nucleotides align to TRBD1. Losses at the gene ends were 3 bases for V and 4 bases for J; bases not matched to a gene: 8. CDR3 size: 15 residues. Looked up from germline, CDR1 is MDHEN and CDR2 is SYDVKM. Here the CDR3 reads CASSLFSGGLYGYTF. DNA of the CDR3: TGTGCCAGCAGTTTGTTCTCAGGGGGGCTCTATGGCTACACCTTC.

The chain couples TRBV10-2 to TRBJ2-5; D is unclear. Trimming cost V 6 bases and J 2 bases, with 10 bases left between them. This CDR3 is built from 13 residues. The germline V gene has CDR1 WSHSY and CDR2 SAAADI. This CDR3 is CASRPLVQETQYF. CDR3 nucleotides: TGCGCCAGCAGACCACTGGTTCAAGAGACCCAGTACTTC.

The chain joins TRBV28 to TRBJ1-4; maybe TRBD1 (6 bases). The V and J ends lost 8 bases and 7 bases respectively, with 17 bases between them. The CDR3 runs to 14 residues. Germline values: CDR1 MDHEN, CDR2 SYDVKM. For the CDR3, the DNA is TGTGCCAGCCGGGGAGGGGGAAGGGGTGAAAAACTGTTTTTT. Translation gives CASRGGGRGEKLFF.

The rearrangement links TRBV5-4 to TRBJ2-7; TRBD2 matches 7 bases. V dropped 4 bases and J dropped 2; count of bases not matched to a gene: 6. The V gene's germline CDR1 is SGHNT and CDR2 YYREEE (reference sequence). CDR3 length: 14 amino acids. CDR3 nucleotide sequence: TGTGCCAGCAGCGGGGGGGACCGACCCTACGAGCAGTACTTC. It specifies CASSGGDRPYEQYF.

This chain connects TRBV15 to TRBJ2-1; unclear D gene. The CDR3 is made up of 15 amino acids. Trimming stripped 0 bases from V and 4 bases from J, with 10 bases between. Germline V lookup: CDR1 LNHNV, CDR2 YYDKDF (reference sequence). DNA of the CDR3: TGTGCCACCAGCAGAGATGGAACGGAGTACAATGAGCAGTTCTTC. The encoded protein is CATSRDGTEYNEQFF.

The chain is built from TRBV7-3 and TRBJ1-2; 8 nucleotides match TRBD1. After removal of 6 bases from V and 7 bases from J, the junction contained 7 bases not matched to a gene. Germline lookup yields CDR1 SGHTA and CDR2 FQGTGA. The CDR3 runs 13 residues. CDR3 loop: CASSSTGVGGYTF. CDR3 DNA sequence: TGTGCCAGCAGTTCGACAGGGGTAGGTGGCTACACCTTC.

The J gene is TRBJ1-4, the V gene TRBV11-2; the match to TRBD1 covers 9 bases. The length of the CDR3 is 15 residues. V gave up 1 base and J gave up 5 bases; unmatched junction bases: 2. Germline V gene sequence: CDR1 SGHAT, CDR2 FQNNGV. The CDR3 reads CASSLVTGGNEKLFF. DNA for the CDR3: TGTGCCAGCAGCTTAGTGACAGGGGGGAATGAAAAACTGTTTTTT.

This chain connects TRBV5-1 to TRBJ1-2; tentative D call: TRBD1 (6 bases). Germline V gene lookup returns CDR1 SGHRS and CDR2 YFSETQ. CDR3 length: 16 amino acids. V lost 0 bases, J lost 7 bases, and 19 bases lay in between. The CDR3 nucleotides are TGCGCCAGCAGCTTGGGGACAGTATTCTTCGGTGGTGGCTACACCTTC. The encoded protein is CASSLGTVFFGGGYTF.

The gene calls are TRBV28 and TRBJ2-2; D is uncertain. The CDR3 is 13 residues long. CDR1 and CDR2 (germline): MDHEN, SYDVKM. V lost 6 bases and J 4 bases, leaving 9 bases between the germline ends. CDR3 sequence: CASSALGTGELFF. CDR3 sequence (DNA): TGTGCCAGCAGCGCCCTAGGCACCGGGGAGCTGTTTTTT.

This clone was detected once. Relative to the germline gene, one junction end is altered; a read error may explain this. V and J are TRBV7-7 and TRBJ1-4; D remains unclear. Per germline, CDR1 SSHAT and CDR2 FNYEAQ (reference sequence). The CDR3 sequence is 15 residues long. CDR3 sequence reads: CASSQRGGPNEKLFF. In nucleotides, the CDR3 is TGTGCTAGCAGTCAACGGGGAGGGCCTAATGAAAAACTGTTTTTT. Full variable domain (remainder filled in from reference TRBV7-7 and TRBJ1-4): GAGVSQSPRYKVTKRGQDVTLRCDPISSHATLYWYQQALGQGPEFLTYFNYEAQPDKSGLPSDRFSAERPEGSISTLTIQRTEQRDSAMYRCASSQRGGPNEKLFFGSGTQLSVL.

This clone was detected a few times. A read error may account for a junction end that differs from germline. CDR3 protein: CATSRAGANGLTF. The CDR3 DNA reads as TGTGCCACCAGCAGGGCTGGGGCCAACGGCCTGACTTTC. This chain links TRBV15 with TRBJ2-6; D is perhaps TRBD1 (5 bases). This CDR3 region has 13 residues. From germline, CDR1 is LNHNV and CDR2 YYDKDF (reference sequence).

The gene calls are TRBV4-1 and TRBJ1-1; 8 bases line up with TRBD1. This CDR3 has 15 residues. V lost 4 bases, J lost 0 bases, and 4 bases stayed unmatched. Per germline, CDR1 MGHRA and CDR2 YSYEKL. The chain's CDR3 is CASSLSGQVNTEAFF. Here the CDR3 DNA reads TGCGCCAGCAGCCTCTCGGGACAGGTGAACACTGAAGCTTTCTTT.

The chain combines TRBV5-1 with TRBJ2-1, with 10 bases lining up with TRBD2. CDR3 length: 17 residues. Germline V gene sequence: CDR1 SGHRS, CDR2 YFSETQ. J lost 3 bases, V lost 4 bases, and 10 bases had no gene match. The CDR3 DNA reads as TGCGCCAGCAGCGTGGGGCCTAGCGGGGGCCACTACAATGAGCAGTTCTTC. Residues: CASSVGPSGGHYNEQFF.

The chain uses TRBV6-5 and TRBJ2-2; TRBD1 aligns across 11 bases. Germline CDR1 is MNHEY and CDR2 is SVGAGI. This CDR3 spans 14 amino acids. V was pared by 6 bases and J by 9 bases, with 6 bases of the junction left unmatched. CDR3 nucleotides: TGTGCCAGCAGCGGGGACAGGGGGATCTGGGAGCTGTTTTTT. The encoded protein is CASSGDRGIWELFF.

This clone appeared a single time. CDR3 loop: CASSITTTGFSYEQYF. The CDR3 bases are TGTGCCAGCAGTATCACGACGACAGGTTTCTCCTACGAGCAGTACTTC. The chain combines TRBV2 with TRBJ2-7, with D perhaps matching TRBD1 (6 bases). Trimming removed 5 bases at V and 0 bases at J, with 17 bases between. CDR1 is SNHLY and CDR2 is FYNNEI in the germline V gene. This CDR3 spans 16 amino acids.

This clone was observed once. The V call is TRBV7-3, the J call TRBJ2-3; 7 nucleotides match TRBD2. This CDR3 contains 15 residues. The J segment lost 2 bases and the V segment lost 3 bases, leaving 5 bases of the junction unmatched. Germline V gene sequence: CDR1 SGHTA, CDR2 FQGTGA. The CDR3 region is CASSLRLADTDTQYF. The CDR3 region has the DNA TGTGCCAGCAGCTTGCGACTAGCAGACACAGATACGCAGTATTTT.

The chain combines TRBV5-6 with TRBJ1-6; 10 nucleotides line up with TRBD1. CDR1 is SGHDT, CDR2 YYEEEE, per germline. The CDR3 is made up of 15 amino acids. J was trimmed by 7 bases and V by 4 bases; bases with no gene match: 5. The CDR3 reads CASSQGTGDNSPLHF. CDR3 nucleotide sequence: TGTGCCAGCAGCCAAGGGACAGGGGACAATTCACCCCTCCACTTT.

This sequence joins TRBV28 and TRBJ1-2; 8 bases align to TRBD1. CDR3 length equals 15 residues. Trimming cost V 3 bases and J 4 bases; bases outside gene matches: 7. Germline V CDR1 and CDR2: MDHEN, SYDVKM. The CDR3 sequence: CASSLTGVRGYGYTF. The CDR3 region has the DNA TGTGCCAGCAGTTTGACAGGGGTAAGAGGCTATGGCTACACCTTC.

The J gene is TRBJ1-2, the V gene TRBV6-1, with 9 bases matching TRBD1. CDR1 is MNHNS and CDR2 is SASEGT in the germline V gene. The CDR3 is 15 amino acids. V gave up 6 bases and J gave up 6 bases; unmatched junction bases: 11. The CDR3 DNA reads as TGTGCCAGCAGGCGACCGCCGGGACAGGGCGATGGCTACACCTTC. This translates into CASRRPPGQGDGYTF.

The gene calls are TRBV27 and TRBJ2-1; D might be TRBD1 (5 bases). CDR1 and CDR2 from the germline V gene are MNHEY and SMNVEV (reference sequence). This CDR3 is built from 16 residues. The ends were cut back, 3 bases at V and 4 bases at J, with 16 bases in the middle. CDR3 in DNA: TGTGCCAGCAGTTTCAACAGGAACCCCAATTACAATGAGCAGTTCTTC. As protein: CASSFNRNPNYNEQFF.

The CDR3 reads CASSPFTGGTDTQYF. In nucleotides, the CDR3 is TGTGCCAGCAGCCCGTTTACGGGAGGGACAGATACGCAGTATTTT. The chain uses TRBV7-8 and TRBJ2-3; 8 nucleotides agree with TRBD2. The CDR3 consists of 15 residues. CDR1 is SGHVS and CDR2 is FQNEAQ in the germline V gene. V was pared by 5 bases and J by 3 bases, with 7 bases of the junction left unmatched.

The rearrangement joins TRBV5-4 to TRBJ2-1; 10 bases align to TRBD2. The length of the CDR3 is 15 residues. CDR1 is SGHNT, CDR2 YYREEE, per germline (reference sequence). Trimming took 3 bases from V and 9 from J; bases not matched to a gene: 9. CDR3 nucleotide sequence: TGTGCCAGCAGCTGGACTAGCGGAGTGGAGGGTGAGCAGTTCTTC. Protein product: CASSWTSGVEGEQFF. Looking up the rest from reference TRBV5-4 and TRBJ2-1 gives the full variable domain: ETGVTQSPTHLIKTRGQQVTLRCSSQSGHNTVSWYQQALGQGPQFIFQYYREEENGRGNFPPRFSGLQFPNYSSELNVNALELDDSALYLCASSWTSGVEGEQFFGPGTRLTVL.

The V call is TRBV5-4, the J call TRBJ2-1; D not certain. The germline V and J ends were trimmed by 0 bases and 2 bases, with 9 bases remaining between them. The CDR3 covers 15 residues. Germline lookup yields CDR1 SGHNT and CDR2 YYREEE (reference sequence). CDR3 coding DNA: TGTGCCAGCAGCTTGGAGACCCGGGCCTACAATGAGCAGTTCTTC. It encodes CASSLETRAYNEQFF.

V usage is TRBV7-8 and J usage is TRBJ1-5, with a possible D match to TRBD1 (6 bases). The V end was cut by 3 bases, the J end by 2 bases, with 14 bases between. This CDR3 has 16 amino acids. From germline, CDR1 is SGHVS and CDR2 FQNEAQ. As DNA, the CDR3 is TGTGCCAGCAGCTTTGACAGGAAACTGGGCAATCAGCCCCAGCATTTT. Protein: CASSFDRKLGNQPQHF.

The chain combines TRBV27 with TRBJ2-7, with D possibly TRBD1 on 6 matching bases. Germline assignment: CDR1 MNHEY and CDR2 SMNVEV (reference sequence). V was clipped by 3 bases and J by 4 bases, with 10 bases between them. The CDR3 totals 13 residues. CDR3 in DNA: TGTGCCAGCAGTTTTGGACAGAATTACGAGCAGTACTTC. Protein product: CASSFGQNYEQYF.

This chain uses TRBV19 with TRBJ1-1; D is perhaps TRBD1 (6 bases). Germline V gene sequence: CDR1 LNHDA, CDR2 SQIVND (reference sequence). CDR3 length: 14 amino acids. The V and J ends lost 5 bases and 11 bases respectively, with 21 bases between them. The CDR3 bases are TGTGCCAGTAGTGCACTGGAACAGGGAGCAGGCGCTTTCTTT. This gives the protein CASSALEQGAGAFF.

V is TRBV7-9 and J is TRBJ2-7; 8 nucleotides agree with TRBD1. The CDR3 is 15 amino acids. V trimming: 5 bases; J trimming: 0 bases; junction bases outside the gene matches: 6. The germline V gene encodes CDR1 SEHNR and CDR2 FQNEAQ (reference sequence). CDR3: CASSQDRDLSYEQYF. The DNA of the CDR3 is TGTGCCAGCAGCCAGGACAGGGACCTCTCCTACGAGCAGTACTTC.

The chain links TRBV7-8 to TRBJ2-1; D may be TRBD2 (5 bases). Germline V gene sequence: CDR1 SGHVS, CDR2 FQNEAQ. V lost 1 base and J lost 9, with 16 bases in between. The CDR3 has 15 amino acids. The CDR3 nucleotides read TGTGCCAGCAGCTTAGACGCTTTCGGGATCTTTGAGCAGTTCTTC. This codes for CASSLDAFGIFEQFF.